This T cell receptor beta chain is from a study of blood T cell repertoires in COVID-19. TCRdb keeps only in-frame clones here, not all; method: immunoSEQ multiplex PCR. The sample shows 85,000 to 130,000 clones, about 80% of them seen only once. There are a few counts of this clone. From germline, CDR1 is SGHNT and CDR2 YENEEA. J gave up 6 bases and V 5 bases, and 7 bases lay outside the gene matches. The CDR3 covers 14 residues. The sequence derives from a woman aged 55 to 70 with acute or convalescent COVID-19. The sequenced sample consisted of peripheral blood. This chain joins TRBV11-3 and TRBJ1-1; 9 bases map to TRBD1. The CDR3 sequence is CASSRRDRDPEAFF. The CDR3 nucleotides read TGTGCCAGCAGCCGCCGGGACAGGGACCCTGAAGCTTTCTTT.